Below, 16 T cell receptor beta chains from the same sample are listed, as sequenced in a study of cytomegalovirus exposure and HLA in healthy donors. PCR primers comprised 60 Vbeta and 13 Jbeta primers. Clones were read by immunoSEQ multiplex PCR, and TCRdb kept only the in-frame ones, dropping some. Among about 150,000 clones, 60% to 85% were seen once, and the ten largest hold about 13%. Sequenced sample: PBMCs. The source is a middle-aged man in good health and CMV-seropositive.

The CDR3 is CAISESGAGERNEQFF. The CDR3 DNA reads TGTGCCATCAGTGAGTCGGGGGCAGGGGAGCGCAATGAGCAGTTCTTC. The chain carries TRBV10-3 and TRBJ2-1, with D possibly matching TRBD1 (6 bases). V was shortened by 0 bases and J by 6 bases, with 15 bases between the two germline ends. This CDR3 comprises 16 residues. In germline, CDR1 is ENHRY, CDR2 SYGVKD.

The chain recombines TRBV7-8 with TRBJ1-2, with D uncertain. The germline V and J ends were trimmed by 0 bases and 4 bases, with 12 bases remaining between them. Germline V gene data show CDR1 as SGHVS and CDR2 as FQNEAQ. The CDR3 is made up of 15 amino acids. In DNA, the CDR3 is TGTGCCAGCAGCTTAGCGTTACAGCCCCCCTATGGCTACACCTTC. This sequence encodes CASSLALQPPYGYTF. Full variable domain (outside the CDR3, taken from reference TRBV7-8 and TRBJ1-2): GAGVSQSPRYKVAKRGQDVALRCDPISGHVSLFWYQQALGQGPEFLTYFQNEAQLDKSGLPSDRFFAERPEGSVSTLKIQRTQQEDSAVYLCASSLALQPPYGYTFGSGTRLTVV.

The chain uses TRBV19 and TRBJ2-3, with TRBD2 matching over 11 bases. CDR3 length: 16 amino acids. V was clipped by 5 bases and J by 1 base; unmatched bases: 5. The germline CDR1 and CDR2 sequences are LNHDA and SQIVND (reference sequence). CDR3 sequence: CASSETSGSGTDTQYF. The CDR3 region has the DNA TGTGCCAGTAGTGAAACTAGCGGGAGCGGCACAGATACGCAGTATTTT.

The rearrangement links TRBV28 to TRBJ1-4; 7 bases are shared with TRBD1. The CDR3 length is 15 residues. V dropped 8 bases and J dropped 4; count of bases not matched to a gene: 10. The germline CDR1 and CDR2 sequences are MDHEN and SYDVKM. The CDR3 DNA is TGTGCCAGCCGGGGACCGGGACAGATTAATGAAAAACTGTTTTTT. It is translated as CASRGPGQINEKLFF.

The rearrangement links TRBV2 to TRBJ1-2; TRBD1 aligns across 7 bases. Unmatched junction bases numbered 10, after V lost 9 bases and J lost 9 bases. The V gene's germline CDR1 is SNHLY and CDR2 FYNNEI. CDR3 length equals 12 residues. CDR3 in amino acids: CARPSSTGSYTF. In DNA, the CDR3 is TGTGCCAGGCCCTCTTCGACAGGGAGCTACACCTTC.

This rearrangement joins TRBV7-9 to TRBJ2-7; 7 positions agree with TRBD1. V lost 4 bases, J lost 0 bases, and 9 bases stayed unmatched. The CDR3 sequence is 16 residues long. Germline V CDR1 and CDR2: SEHNR, FQNEAQ (reference sequence). The CDR3 sequence is CASSSGQARFSYEQYF. The CDR3 nucleotides read TGTGCCAGCAGCTCCGGACAGGCTAGGTTCTCCTACGAGCAGTACTTC.

V and J are TRBV28 and TRBJ2-1; TRBD2 matches at 9 bases. In germline, CDR1 is MDHEN, CDR2 SYDVKM. This CDR3 spans 18 amino acids. Germline trimming cut 7 bases from V and 2 bases from J; bases unmatched to any gene: 15. The chain's CDR3 is CASNEGAGGYRTYNEQFF. DNA for the CDR3: TGTGCCAGCAACGAAGGGGCGGGAGGGTACCGAACCTACAATGAGCAGTTCTTC.

This rearrangement joins TRBV6-5 to TRBJ1-3; unclear D gene. CDR1 and CDR2 from the germline V gene are MNHEY and SVGAGI. Trimming left V 0 bases short and J 7 bases short, with 7 bases between. This CDR3 is 13 amino acids long. The CDR3 bases are TGTGCCAGCAGTTACTCTGTTAGTAACACCATATATTTT. It codes for CASSYSVSNTIYF.

The CDR3 nucleotides read TGTGCCAGCAGCTCCGAAGAGACCCAGTACTTC. Protein product: CASSSEETQYF. This chain uses TRBV7-9 with TRBJ2-5, with D hard to call. The length of the CDR3 is 11 residues. Trimming took 4 bases from V and 3 from J, leaving 3 bases between them. CDR1 is SEHNR and CDR2 is FQNEAQ in the germline V gene (reference sequence).

This sequence joins TRBV5-1 and TRBJ2-6, with D perhaps TRBD1 (5 bases). The CDR3 spans 16 residues. The germline V and J ends were trimmed by 2 bases and 2 bases, with 11 bases remaining between them. Germline V gene lookup returns CDR1 SGHRS and CDR2 YFSETQ. CDR3 sequence: CASSFSSGPGANVLTF. The CDR3 DNA sequence: TGCGCCAGCAGCTTTTCATCAGGGCCTGGGGCCAACGTCCTGACTTTC.

The chain carries TRBV5-1 and TRBJ2-3; 8 bases are shared with TRBD2. V lost 0 bases and J lost 4; bases outside the gene matches: 10. CDR3 length: 17 amino acids. Germline CDR1 and CDR2: SGHRS and YFSETQ. The CDR3: CASSLATGAGGSDTQYF. The CDR3 DNA reads as TGCGCCAGCAGCTTGGCGACCGGCGCGGGGGGTTCAGATACGCAGTATTTT.

This chain uses TRBV14 with TRBJ2-1; D gene unclear. This CDR3 has 13 residues. V dropped 4 bases and J dropped 2 bases, with 6 bases sitting between them. CDR1 and CDR2 (germline): SGHDN, FVKESK. The CDR3 nucleotides read TGTGCCAGCAGCCTTGAGACCTACAATGAGCAGTTCTTC. This encodes CASSLETYNEQFF. Drawing the rest from reference TRBV14 and TRBJ2-1, the complete variable domain is EAGVTQFPSHSVIEKGQTVTLRCDPISGHDNLYWYRRVMGKEIKFLLHFVKESKQDESGMPNNRFLAERTGGTYSTLKVQPAELEDSGVYFCASSLETYNEQFFGPGTRLTVL.

V is TRBV27 and J is TRBJ2-7, with TRBD2 as a possible D gene (5 bases). CDR3 size: 15 residues. Germline V gene data show CDR1 as MNHEY and CDR2 as SMNVEV (reference sequence). V lost 0 bases and J lost 3, with 12 bases in between. CDR3 region: CASSLSFSEIYEQYF. CDR3 DNA sequence: TGTGCCAGCAGTTTATCGTTTAGCGAAATCTACGAGCAGTACTTC.

The chain uses TRBV5-4 and TRBJ1-1, with no clear D. There are 13 residues in the CDR3. Germline lookup yields CDR1 SGHNT and CDR2 YYREEE (reference sequence). The V end lost 4 bases, the J end lost 0 bases, and 7 bases lay between the germline ends. This chain's CDR3 is CASSESLNTEAFF. CDR3 bases: TGTGCCAGCAGCGAAAGCCTGAACACTGAAGCTTTCTTT.

This chain connects TRBV7-2 to TRBJ2-5, with D perhaps matching TRBD2 (5 bases). The J call is doubtful: the DNA matches TRBJ2-7 better. The CDR3 runs to 13 residues. In germline, CDR1 is SGHTA, CDR2 FQGNSA. DNA for the CDR3: TGTGCCAGCAGCTTAGCGGGAGAGGACGAGCAGTACTTC. Protein product: CASSLAGEDEQYF.

In DNA, the CDR3 is TGTGCCAGCAGTTCGATCGACAGGGAGCAGTACTTC. Protein sequence: CASSSIDREQYF. The genes are TRBV27 and TRBJ2-7, with a tentative D call TRBD1 (6 bases). Trimming left V 4 bases short and J 7 bases short, with 11 bases between. Germline V gene sequence: CDR1 MNHEY, CDR2 SMNVEV (reference sequence). The CDR3 sequence is 12 residues long.